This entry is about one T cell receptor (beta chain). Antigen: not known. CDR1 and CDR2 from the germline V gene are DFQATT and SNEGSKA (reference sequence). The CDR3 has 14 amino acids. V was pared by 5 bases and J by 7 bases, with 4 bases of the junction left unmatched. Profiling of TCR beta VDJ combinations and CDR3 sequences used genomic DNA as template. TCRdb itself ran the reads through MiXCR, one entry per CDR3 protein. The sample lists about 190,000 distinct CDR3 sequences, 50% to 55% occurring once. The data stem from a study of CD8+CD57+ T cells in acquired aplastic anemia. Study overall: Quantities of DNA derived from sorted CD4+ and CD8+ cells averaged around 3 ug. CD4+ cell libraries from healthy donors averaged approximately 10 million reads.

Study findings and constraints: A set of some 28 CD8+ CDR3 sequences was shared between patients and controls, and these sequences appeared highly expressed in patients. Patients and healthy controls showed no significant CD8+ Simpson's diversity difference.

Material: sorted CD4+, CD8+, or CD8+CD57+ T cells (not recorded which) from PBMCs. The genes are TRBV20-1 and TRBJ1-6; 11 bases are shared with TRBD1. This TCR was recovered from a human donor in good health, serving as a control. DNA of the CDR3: TGCAGTGCTGGAGGACAGGGGGCCAATTCACCCCTCCACTTT. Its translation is CSAGGQGANSPLHF.